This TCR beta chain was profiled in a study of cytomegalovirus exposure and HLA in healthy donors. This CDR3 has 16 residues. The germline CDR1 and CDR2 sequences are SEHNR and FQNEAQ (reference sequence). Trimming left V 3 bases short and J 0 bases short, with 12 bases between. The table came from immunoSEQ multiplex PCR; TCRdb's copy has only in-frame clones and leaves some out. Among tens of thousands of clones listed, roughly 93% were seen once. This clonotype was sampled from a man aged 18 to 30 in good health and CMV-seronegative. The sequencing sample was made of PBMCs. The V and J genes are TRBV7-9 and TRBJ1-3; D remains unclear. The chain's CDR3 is CASSFFEASSGNTIYF. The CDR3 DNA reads TGTGCCAGCAGCTTCTTTGAGGCGAGCTCTGGAAACACCATATATTTT.